The sequence of this TCR beta chain was determined in a study of T cells after posttransplantation cyclophosphamide. For this clone: Its antigen is not known.

Germline assignment: CDR1 SGHRS and CDR2 YFSETQ. V lost 4 bases to trimming and J lost 3 bases; unmatched junction nucleotides: 3. There are 14 residues in the CDR3. Sequencing used immunoSEQ multiplex PCR; TCRdb keeps in-frame clones, though not all of them. The sample offers about 33,000 clones and no singletons, the top ten holding roughly 1.1%. Regarding the study as a whole: Blood and skin or GI T cell repertoires showed limited TRB overlap.

The sequence came from a girl aged 10 to 17 in good health, CMV-negative, and a related stem cell transplant donor. This chain connects TRBV5-1 to TRBJ1-2, with 10 positions matching TRBD1. Input material: PBMCs. CDR3 sequence: CASSPGTGDYGYTF. CDR3 sequence (DNA): TGCGCCAGCAGCCCGGGGACAGGGGACTATGGCTACACCTTC.